This paragraph reports one T cell receptor (beta chain). Its cognate antigen has yet to be identified. No quality values exist for individual bases; no much larger clone is one base distant. The data were taken from a study of T-cell reconstitution after alpha-beta-depleted transplantation in children (dated by TCRdb to 2015 to 2016). Regarding the complete study: T-cell immune reconstitution after TCRalphabeta/CD19-depleted allogeneic hematopoietic cell transplantation in children was quantitatively tracked in the study by means of TCR repertoire profiling.

Trimming leaves V shorter by 5 bases and J shorter by 0 bases, with the junction holding 10 bases beyond the gene matches. The CDR3 goes from the cysteine to the phenylalanine over 17 residues. Kept here is only the CDR3 DNA, which spans 51 bases and is read in frame from base 1. Looking up the germline V gene yields CDR1 MGHRA and CDR2 YSYEKL. Library construction relied on PCR. The reads were generated on an Illumina HiSeq 2500. Molecular barcoding was employed in the preparation of TCR libraries, with unique molecular identifiers being used to normalize TCRbeta repertoire quantification. TCRdb trimmed the raw reads at Q25, called clones with MiXCR and kept productive beta chains. All rows with the same CDR3 protein become a single entry with the most common DNA and genes. The sample table holds about 540,000 distinct CDR3 sequences, of which 15% to 20% were seen once. Jointly, the top ten make up approximately 3% of the sample.

This receptor was taken from a human donor who donated a stem cell graft to a child with acute lymphoblastic leukemia. The chain is assembled from TRBV4-1 and TRBJ2-1; 7 central bases correspond to TRBD1. Sequencing used PBMCs from the stem cell graft donor, obtained from the stem cell graft. The DNA sequence follows: TGCGCCAGCAGCGAAGGGACAGCTAAGAGCTCCTACAATGAGCAGTTCTTC. The encoded protein is CASSEGTAKSSYNEQFF.